A single TCR beta chain is shown here with its context. Its target is unknown. The sample belongs to a study of cytomegalovirus exposure and HLA in healthy donors. Study findings and constraints: A later analysis showed HLA-associated TCR beta chains outstripping equally common others in clonal expansion.

PCR amplification relied on 60 Vbeta primers (plus 13 Jbeta primers). Profiled with immunoSEQ multiplex PCR; TCRdb holds only in-frame clones, not every one. The specimen's table records about 170,000 clones. The length of the CDR3 is 15 residues. Germline CDR1 and CDR2: SGDLS and YYNGEE. With 2 bases clipped from V and 2 bases from J, the junction kept 3 bases outside the gene matches. The V gene is TRBV9, the J gene TRBJ2-1; 8 nucleotides agree with TRBD2. This receptor was identified in a woman in her sixties in good health and CMV-seronegative. Sequenced sample: PBMCs. The CDR3 DNA sequence: TGTGCCAGCAGCGTCGGAGCGGGGGCCTACAATGAGCAGTTCTTC. This codes for CASSVGAGAYNEQFF.